These 17 T cell receptor beta chains were all obtained from the same sample, sequenced in a study of blood T cells in healthy people across ages. Using a J-beta primer mix together with a sample-barcoded 5' primer, a second PCR was run for roughly 7 to 11 cycles. A single record per CDR3 protein comes from TCRdb applying MiXCR to the 5' RACE reads. The data contain around 1,700,000 distinct CDR3 sequences, roughly 27% of them singletons. Sequenced: blood. The receptor source for this set is a woman aged 25 to 39 in good health.

In its sample, this clonotype was seen a few times. V gene TRBV20-1 combines with J gene TRBJ1-1; 10 nucleotides match TRBD1. Looked up from germline, CDR1 is DFQATT and CDR2 is SNEGSKA (reference sequence). This CDR3 spans 12 amino acids. The V gene end was trimmed by 2 bases and the J gene end by 7 bases; junction bases not matched to a gene: 1. CDR3 in DNA: TGCAGTGCTAGACGGGACAGGGGTGAAGCTTTCTTT. Translated: CSARRDRGEAFF.

This chain uses TRBV4-1 with TRBJ2-1; D remains unclear. With 2 bases removed from V and 11 bases from J, the gap between germline ends came to 10 bases. Looked up from germline, CDR1 is MGHRA and CDR2 is YSYEKL. The CDR3 spans 12 residues. The CDR3 region is CASSQSEGQQFF. The CDR3 DNA follows: TGCGCCAGCAGCCAAAGTGAAGGACAGCAGTTCTTC.

Many counts were recorded for this clonotype. The rearrangement links TRBV9 to TRBJ2-7, with D uncertain. This CDR3 contains 12 residues. The germline V gene encodes CDR1 SGDLS and CDR2 YYNGEE. Trimming pared 2 bases from V and 5 bases from J, leaving 8 bases between. The CDR3 nucleotides are TGTGCCAGCAGCGTCTTGGGTCACGAGCAGTACTTC. This translates into CASSVLGHEQYF. The whole variable domain, filled in from reference TRBV9 and TRBJ2-7, reads DSGVTQTPKHLITATGQRVTLRCSPRSGDLSVYWYQQSLDQGLQFLIQYYNGEERAKGNILERFSAQQFPDLHSELNLSSLELGDSALYFCASSVLGHEQYFGPGTRLTVT.

This clonotype has a count of ten or more. The chain uses TRBV10-3 and TRBJ2-7; possibly TRBD2 for D (5 bases). The CDR3 extends over 15 amino acids. The germline V and J ends were trimmed by 3 bases and 1 base, with 13 bases remaining between them. Germline CDR1 is ENHRY and CDR2 is SYGVKD. DNA of the CDR3: TGTGCCATCAGTGATCCGGCGGGCGAGTCCTACGAGCAGTACTTC. It is translated as CAISDPAGESYEQYF.

This clonotype was found a few times. The rearrangement links TRBV5-1 to TRBJ2-7, with TRBD2 matching over 10 bases. In germline, CDR1 is SGHRS, CDR2 YFSETQ. The CDR3 loop spans 16 amino acids. The trim removed 0 bases at V and 5 bases at J, leaving 8 bases unmatched. As DNA, the CDR3 is TGCGCCAGCAGCTTGGGGCTAGCGGGGGCCTCGGACGAGCAGTACTTC. Protein product: CASSLGLAGASDEQYF.

On this clonotype: This may come from a read error, since a much larger clone is one base off. V and J are TRBV29-1 and TRBJ1-2; 11 bases align to TRBD1. Germline values: CDR1 SQVTM, CDR2 ANQGSEA. CDR3 length equals 14 residues. CDR3 sequence (DNA): TGCAACGTTGGACAGGGGGCGCGTGGCTATGGCTACACCTTC. Translating gives CNVGQGARGYGYTF. The complete variable domain, with remaining parts taken from reference TRBV29-1 and TRBJ1-2, reads SAVISQKPSRDICQRGTSLTIQCQVDSQVTMMFWYRQQPGQSLTLIATANQGSEATYESGFVIDKFPISRPNLTFSTLTVSNMSPEDSSIYLCNVGQGARGYGYTFGSGTRLTVV.

The DNA for the CDR3 is TGCGCCAGCAGCCAAGATTGGGAGAACAATCAGCCCCAGCATTTT. It yields the protein CASSQDWENNQPQHF. The chain links TRBV4-1 to TRBJ1-5; D not resolved. CDR3 length: 15 residues. Trimming removed 0 bases from V and 3 bases from J, with 9 bases in between. The V gene's germline CDR1 is MGHRA and CDR2 YSYEKL.

In its sample, this clonotype was seen a few times. The chain has TRBV28 and TRBJ2-6; 7 nucleotides agree with TRBD1. CDR1 and CDR2 (germline): MDHEN, SYDVKM. This CDR3 contains 16 residues. The V gene end was trimmed by 7 bases and the J gene end by 0 bases; junction bases not matched to a gene: 6. CDR3 in DNA: TGTGCCAGCATGGACAGGATCCACTCTGGGGCCAACGTCCTGACTTTC. Protein product: CASMDRIHSGANVLTF.

This chain links TRBV5-6 with TRBJ1-1; possible D gene TRBD1, 6 bases. Germline V gene lookup returns CDR1 SGHDT and CDR2 YYEEEE. There are 18 residues in the CDR3. Trimming pared 4 bases from V and 3 bases from J, leaving 25 bases between. The CDR3 protein is CASSPQIQGDLAYTEAFF. As DNA, the CDR3 is TGTGCCAGCAGCCCCCAAATACAGGGAGACCTTGCATACACTGAAGCTTTCTTT.

This clonotype was detected a few times. V is TRBV7-9 and J is TRBJ2-7, with no clear D. Germline-derived CDR1 and CDR2 are SEHNR and FQNEAQ (reference sequence). The CDR3 runs 16 residues. V lost 4 bases, J lost 0 bases, and 16 bases lay in between. The CDR3 nucleotides are TGTGCCAGCAGCTCGGGCCGAGGTCGTCTCTCCTACGAGCAGTACTTC. Amino acid sequence: CASSSGRGRLSYEQYF.

The rearrangement joins TRBV4-2 to TRBJ2-3; perhaps TRBD2 as D (6 bases). This CDR3 is 17 amino acids long. V gave up 1 base and J gave up 0 bases, with 14 bases separating them. The germline gives CDR1 LGHNA, CDR2 YNFKEQ. The chain's CDR3 is CASSQADQRGSTDTQYF. CDR3 nucleotide sequence: TGTGCCAGCAGCCAAGCTGATCAACGGGGGAGCACAGATACGCAGTATTTT.

This clonotype was recorded a few times. The chain links TRBV9 to TRBJ2-7, with D possibly called TRBD1 or TRBD2 (5 bases each). The V end was cut by 1 base, the J end by 0 bases, with 11 bases between. Germline V CDR1 and CDR2: SGDLS, YYNGEE. The CDR3 covers 15 residues. The chain's CDR3 is CASSVRDGNSYEQYF. The CDR3 nucleotides read TGTGCCAGCAGCGTAAGGGACGGGAACTCCTACGAGCAGTACTTC.

Ten or more counts support this clonotype. This sequence joins TRBV7-3 and TRBJ2-7; 8 bases map to TRBD2. CDR3 length: 15 residues. V lost 4 bases, J lost 2 bases, and 7 bases stayed unmatched. Per germline, CDR1 SGHTA and CDR2 FQGTGA. The CDR3 loop is CASSYRGGATYEQYF. Written as DNA, the CDR3 is TGTGCCAGCAGCTACCGGGGGGGGGCAACCTACGAGCAGTACTTC.

A note on this clonotype: A junction boundary mismatches the germline segment, possibly from a read error. V gene TRBV5-1 combines with J gene TRBJ2-7; 12 bases are shared with TRBD2. This CDR3 contains 15 residues. Looked up from germline, CDR1 is SGHRS and CDR2 is YFSETQ. CDR3 loop: CASSLSTSGSYEQYF. The CDR3 DNA reads as TGCGCCAGCAGCTTGTCGACTAGCGGGAGTTACGAACAGTACTTC.

To note about this clonotype: It may be a read error: a sequence one base away is much more abundant. The V call is TRBV20-1, the J call TRBJ2-4; 7 bases agree with TRBD2. Gene TRBJ2-5 matches the end of the DNA better, so the J call may be wrong. The CDR3 is 16 residues long. Per the germline V gene, CDR1 is DFQATT and CDR2 is SNEGSKA (reference sequence). The CDR3 nucleotides are TGCAGTGCTAGAGATCACAATAGCGGGTCGGGGGAGACCCAGTACTTC. Translated: CSARDHNSGSGETQYF.

This clonotype was found a few times. The chain employs TRBV12-3 or TRBV12-4 and TRBJ2-7; no clear D. The CDR3 sequence is 13 residues long. The V and J ends lost 6 bases and 3 bases respectively, with 12 bases between them. CDR3 sequence (DNA): TGTGCCAGCAGCCCGGAAGGCTTCTACGAGCAGTACTTC. This encodes CASSPEGFYEQYF.

This clonotype was recorded at least ten times. The rearrangement uses TRBV20-1 and TRBJ1-2, with a tentative D call TRBD1 (6 bases). V was clipped by 5 bases and J by 2 bases, with 18 bases between them. The CDR3 is made up of 15 amino acids. Germline CDR1 and CDR2: DFQATT and SNEGSKA (reference sequence). The CDR3 spells CSAPDRRNGNYGYTF. The CDR3 DNA follows: TGCAGTGCTCCCGACAGGAGGAACGGGAACTATGGCTACACCTTC.